The rows below give T cell receptor beta chains drawn from one sample of a study of identical twins. TCRdb ran MiXCR on the 5' RACE reads and lists one entry per CDR3 protein. The table shows roughly 710,000 distinct CDR3 sequences, with around 6% occurring only once. What was sequenced was naive T cells sorted from blood. Every receptor here comes from a man aged 18 to 30 in good health. CDR3s include the opening cysteine and the closing phenylalanine or tryptophan. D genes are given only for firm matches. Clone sizes are given selectively: once, few, many, or a class where the clone is expanded.

V gene,clone size,D gene,J gene,CDR3 length,CDR3 DNA,CDR3 protein
TRBV27,many,-,TRBJ1-6,15,TGTGCCAGCAGCCCTATCAGGGCTAGCAATTCACCCCTCCACTTT,CASSPIRASNSPLHF
TRBV2,-,TRBD2,TRBJ2-5,15,TGTGCCAGCAGGAAGGCAACTCAAGCGGGGGAGACCCAGTACTTC,CASRKATQAGETQYF
TRBV20-1,-,-,TRBJ2-1,16,TGCAGTGCTAGAGACCTACTTAGCGGAATACACAATGAGCAGTTCTTC,CSARDLLSGIHNEQFF
TRBV6-1,-,-,TRBJ1-2,14,TGTGCCAGCAGTGTGGTCAGGGCTGACTATGGCTACACCTTC,CASSVVRADYGYTF
TRBV15,-,-,TRBJ2-1,14,TGTGCCACCAGCAGAGGGCTAGCCCTGGACTCCGGGTTCTTC,CATSRGLALDSGFF
TRBV7-9,few,TRBD1,TRBJ1-2,14,TGTGCCAGCAGGGGGACAGGATGGATGGATGGCTACACCTTC,CASRGTGWMDGYTF
TRBV5-6,many,TRBD2,TRBJ2-1,18,TGTGCCAGCAGCTCTGACAGGGGTTCGGCTAGCGGGAGGTATGAGCAGTTCTTC,CASSSDRGSASGRYEQFF
TRBV9,few,-,TRBJ1-1,13,TGTGCCAGCAGCGTAAATCTAGACACTGAAGCTTTCTTT,CASSVNLDTEAFF
TRBV3-1,-,TRBD2,TRBJ2-5,16,TGTGCCAGCAGCCCACGACTAGCGGGATTCCAAGAGACCCAGTACTTC,CASSPRLAGFQETQYF
TRBV27,once,-,TRBJ2-7,11,TGTGCCGTGGGACGCTCCTACGAGCAGTACTTC,CAVGRSYEQYF
TRBV6-2/TRBV6-3,few,-,TRBJ1-1,13,TGTGCCAGCAGTTACCAGGGTACCACTGAAGCTTTCTTT,CASSYQGTTEAFF
TRBV4-2,many,TRBD2,TRBJ2-1,18,TGTGCCAGCAGCCAAGGGGCGGGAGGGACCCTCAATTACAATGAGCAGTTCTTC,CASSQGAGGTLNYNEQFF
TRBV5-5,many,-,TRBJ2-5,13,TGTGCCAGCAGCTCACGGGCGCAAGAGACCCAGTACTTC,CASSSRAQETQYF
TRBV4-3,many,TRBD2,TRBJ2-3,16,TGCGCCAGCAGCCACAGAGCGGGAGAGAGCACAGATACGCAGTATTTT,CASSHRAGESTDTQYF
TRBV19,-,-,TRBJ1-1,17,TGTGCCAGTAGTATAGATGGTCGACAGCGGTTGAACACTGAAGCTTTCTTT,CASSIDGRQRLNTEAFF
TRBV5-1,-,-,TRBJ1-6,13,TGCGCCAGCAGCTTGGAGAATATTTCACCCCTCCACTTT,CASSLENISPLHF
TRBV12-3/TRBV12-4,many,-,TRBJ1-1,15,TGTGCCAGCAGTTTTTGGGGGGCCCTGAACACTGAAGCTTTCTTT,CASSFWGALNTEAFF
TRBV27,many,-,TRBJ1-4,16,TGTGCCAGCAGTGTAACCCCGGGAGGAGTTGGGGAAAAACTGTTTTTT,CASSVTPGGVGEKLFF
TRBV10-3,many,-,TRBJ1-1,13,TGTGCCATCAGTGAGTCGCGCGTGGTGGCGGCTTTCTTT,CAISESRVVAAFF
TRBV12-3/TRBV12-4,many,-,TRBJ2-3,17,TGTGCCAGCAGTTTCCTGGCCGGGACGATTAGCACAGATACGCAGTATTTT,CASSFLAGTISTDTQYF
TRBV7-9,many,-,TRBJ2-4,17,TGTGCCAGCAGCTCGAGTACAGGAGTCATAGCCAAAAACATTCAGTACTTC,CASSSSTGVIAKNIQYF
TRBV4-3,many,-,TRBJ1-3,16,TGCGCCAGCAGCCAAGATTTAACAGGCTCTGGAAACACCATATATTTT,CASSQDLTGSGNTIYF
TRBV20-1,many,-,TRBJ2-7,11,TGCAGTGCTAGACTAGTGGGCGAGCAGTACTTC,CSARLVGEQYF
TRBV5-1,few,-,TRBJ2-2,13,TGCGCCAGCAGCGGAAGGGGCACCGGGGAGCTGTTTTTT,CASSGRGTGELFF
TRBV5-1,few,-,TRBJ2-1,13,TGCGCCAGCACCACTGAGGGCGGCAATGAGCAGTTCTTC,CASTTEGGNEQFF
TRBV24-1,few,TRBD1,TRBJ2-1,16,TGTGCCACCAGTGATTTAGGCAGGGGGTCCTACAATGAGCAGTTCTTC,CATSDLGRGSYNEQFF
TRBV5-1,many,-,TRBJ1-6,14,TGCGCCAGCAGCCTGACGGCCGAAAATTCACCCCTCCACTTT,CASSLTAENSPLHF
TRBV20-1,few,-,TRBJ2-1,11,TGCAGTGCTCTCTTGGGGCTCGAGCAGTTCTTC,CSALLGLEQFF
TRBV6-1,few,TRBD1,TRBJ1-4,13,TGTGCCAGTGAACAGGGGTTCTCGGAAAAACTGTTTTTT,CASEQGFSEKLFF
TRBV6-1,many,TRBD2,TRBJ2-7,13,TGTGCCAGCTTGGCTAGCGGCTCCTACGAGCAGTACTTC,CASLASGSYEQYF
TRBV5-5,-,TRBD2,TRBJ2-1,16,TGTGCCAGCAGCTTGGCAACTAGCGGGTCTTTTCATGAGCAGTTCTTC,CASSLATSGSFHEQFF
TRBV4-1,-,-,TRBJ2-1,13,TGCGCCAGCAGCCAATCGACAGGAAATGAGCAGTTCTTC,CASSQSTGNEQFF
TRBV12-5,few,-,TRBJ2-1,15,TGTGCTAGTGGCTTCATGCCGAAAGGAGGCAATGAGCAGTTCTTC,CASGFMPKGGNEQFF
TRBV12-3/TRBV12-4,many,-,TRBJ2-2,11,TGTGCCAGCAGCTTTCTCGGGGAGCTGTTTTTT,CASSFLGELFF
TRBV4-1,many,-,TRBJ1-1,14,TGCGCCAGCAGACATCGTTTCTCGAACACTGAAGCTTTCTTT,CASRHRFSNTEAFF
TRBV5-1,many,-,TRBJ1-3,17,TGCGCCAGCAGCTTGGAGGTCGGTCGCGGGTCTGGAAACACCATATATTTT,CASSLEVGRGSGNTIYF
TRBV20-1,once,-,TRBJ2-5,13,TGCAGTGTCCTTACCAGGGGTCAAGAGACCCAGTACTTC,CSVLTRGQETQYF
TRBV7-9,many,-,TRBJ2-1,16,TGTGCCAGCAGCCCCCGTGGCTCTTACAGAGACAATGAGCAGTTCTTC,CASSPRGSYRDNEQFF
TRBV5-1,many,-,TRBJ2-3,16,TGCGCCAGCAGCTTGGCCGATGGAGCCAGCACAGATACGCAGTATTTT,CASSLADGASTDTQYF
TRBV24-1,-,TRBD2,TRBJ2-6,20,TGTGCCACCAGTGATCCCAGGACTAGCGGGGGACCTGATGGGGCCAACGTCCTGACTTTC,CATSDPRTSGGPDGANVLTF
TRBV24-1,many,-,TRBJ1-2,12,TGTGCCACCAGTGATAATGAGCTCGGCTACACCTTC,CATSDNELGYTF
TRBV5-8,many,-,TRBJ1-3,14,TGTGCCAGCAGATCTCAGGGCTCTGGAAACACCATATATTTT,CASRSQGSGNTIYF
TRBV7-8,many,TRBD2,TRBJ2-1,16,TGTGCCAGCAGCCTTTATAGCGGGAGGGCCGGGGATGAGCAGTTCTTC,CASSLYSGRAGDEQFF
TRBV12-3/TRBV12-4,few,-,TRBJ1-1,14,TGTGCCAGCAGTTTTGGGTCAGGTAACACTGAAGCTTTCTTT,CASSFGSGNTEAFF
TRBV7-2,many,-,TRBJ2-1,13,TGTGCCAGCAGTCACTCGTATGACAATGAGCAGTTCTTC,CASSHSYDNEQFF
TRBV7-2,few,-,TRBJ1-5,15,TGTGCCAGCAGCTTGGCCATGAGGGGTGAACAGCCCCAGCATTTT,CASSLAMRGEQPQHF
TRBV5-1,many,-,TRBJ1-3,14,TGCGCCAGCAGGGAGGGAAGCTCTGGAAACACCATATATTTT,CASREGSSGNTIYF
TRBV12-3/TRBV12-4,many,-,TRBJ1-2,12,TGTGCCAGCACCACCCTTTTGGGTGGCTACACCTTC,CASTTLLGGYTF
TRBV2,-,-,TRBJ2-7,12,TGTGCCAGCAGTGAAGGGCTCTACGAGCAGTACTTC,CASSEGLYEQYF
TRBV24-1,many,TRBD2,TRBJ2-1,16,TGTGCCACCAGTGACCCGGGACTAGCGGGGAGCATTGAGCAGTTCTTC,CATSDPGLAGSIEQFF
TRBV20-1,many,-,TRBJ2-2,12,TGCAGTGCTAGGGGGAACACCGGGGAGCTGTTTTTT,CSARGNTGELFF
TRBV6-6,few,-,TRBJ2-1,11,TGTGCCAGCAGTAAACTAGTGCAGCAGTTCTTC,CASSKLVQQFF